This T cell receptor beta chain originates from a study of blood T cell repertoires in COVID-19. For the study at large: Sources were T cells, B-cell-depleted T cells, or PBMCs; the material itself was cDNA or gDNA.

Participants spanned ages roughly 18 to 95 years and resided in roughly 22 US areas. Participants' reported clinical history set cohort assignment. Original processing methods: Amplification of reference gene primers was used by the study to estimate nucleated cell counts. Sequenced by immunoSEQ multiplex PCR; TCRdb stores in-frame clones only, minus some. The V and J calls and clone size are taken from that table; D and trimming were inferred from the DNA. The sample carries about 200,000 clones, about 86% recorded once. Germline CDR1 and CDR2: LNHDA and SQIVND (reference sequence). Trimming removed 6 bases from V and 6 bases from J, with 9 bases in between. CDR3 length: 11 amino acids.

Sequences were obtained from PBMCs or T cells enriched from blood (not recorded which). This chain links TRBV19 with TRBJ2-7; perhaps TRBD2 as D (5 bases). The receptor was isolated from a woman aged 40 to 50 with acute COVID-19. The CDR3 region has the DNA TGTGCCAGTAGCCCCGGGGTCGAGCAGTACTTC. Translation: CASSPGVEQYF.